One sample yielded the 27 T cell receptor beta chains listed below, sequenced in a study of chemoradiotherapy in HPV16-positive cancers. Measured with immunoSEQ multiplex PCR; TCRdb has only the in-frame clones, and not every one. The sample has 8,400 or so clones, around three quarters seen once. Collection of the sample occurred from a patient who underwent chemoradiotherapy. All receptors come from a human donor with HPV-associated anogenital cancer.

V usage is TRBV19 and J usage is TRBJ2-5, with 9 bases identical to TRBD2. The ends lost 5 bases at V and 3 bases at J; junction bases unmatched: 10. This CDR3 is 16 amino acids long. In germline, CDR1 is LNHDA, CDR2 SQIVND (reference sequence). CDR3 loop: CASSPMGAGGEETQYF. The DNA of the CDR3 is TGTGCCAGTAGTCCAATGGGAGCGGGAGGTGAAGAGACCCAGTACTTC.

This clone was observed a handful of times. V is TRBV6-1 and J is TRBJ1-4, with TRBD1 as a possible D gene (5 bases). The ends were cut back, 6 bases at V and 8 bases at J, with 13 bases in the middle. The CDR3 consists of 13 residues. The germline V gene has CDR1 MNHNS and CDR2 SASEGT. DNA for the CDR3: TGTGCCAGCAGCGGCCACCGGGACGAAAAACTGTTTTTT. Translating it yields CASSGHRDEKLFF.

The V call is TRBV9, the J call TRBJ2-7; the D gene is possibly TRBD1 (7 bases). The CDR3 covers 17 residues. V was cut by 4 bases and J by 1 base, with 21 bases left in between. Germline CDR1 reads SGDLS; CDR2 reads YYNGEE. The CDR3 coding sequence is TGTGCCAGCAGCCCAACCCAGGGGGGCGGGCCATCCTACGAGCAGTACTTC. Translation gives CASSPTQGGGPSYEQYF.

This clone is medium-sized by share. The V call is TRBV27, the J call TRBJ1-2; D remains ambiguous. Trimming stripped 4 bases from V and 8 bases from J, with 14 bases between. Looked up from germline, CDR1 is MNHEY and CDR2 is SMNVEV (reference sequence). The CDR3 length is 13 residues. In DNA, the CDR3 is TGTGCCAGCAGTTACGGTGCAGAGAGCGGCTACACCTTC. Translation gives CASSYGAESGYTF.

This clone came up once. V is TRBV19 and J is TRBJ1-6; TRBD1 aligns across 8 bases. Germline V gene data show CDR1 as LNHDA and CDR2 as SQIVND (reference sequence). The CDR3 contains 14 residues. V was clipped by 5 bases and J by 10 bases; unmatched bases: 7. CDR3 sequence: CASSVDRVGSPLHF. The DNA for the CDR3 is TGTGCCAGTAGTGTGGACAGGGTAGGATCACCCCTCCACTTT.

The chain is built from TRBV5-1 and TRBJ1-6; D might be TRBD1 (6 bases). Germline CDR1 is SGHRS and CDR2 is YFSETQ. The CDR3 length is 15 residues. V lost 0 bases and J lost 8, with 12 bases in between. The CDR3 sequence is CASSLEQGRHSPLHF. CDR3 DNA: TGCGCCAGCAGCTTGGAGCAGGGGCGGCATTCACCCCTCCACTTT.

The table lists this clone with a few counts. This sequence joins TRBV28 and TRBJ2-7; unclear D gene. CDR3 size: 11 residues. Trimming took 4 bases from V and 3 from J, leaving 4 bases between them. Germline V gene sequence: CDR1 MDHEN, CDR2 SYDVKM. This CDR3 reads CASSSYYEQYF. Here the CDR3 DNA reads TGTGCCAGCAGTTCCTACTACGAGCAGTACTTC.

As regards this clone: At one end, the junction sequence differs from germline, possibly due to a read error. In DNA, the CDR3 is TGCGCCAGCAGCCAAGATTCGAGACAGGTTCTTTTT. Translating it yields CASSQDSRQVLF. The rearrangement links TRBV4-1 to TRBJ1-3; tentative D call: TRBD1 (6 bases). Germline V gives CDR1 MGHRA, CDR2 YSYEKL. This CDR3 spans 12 amino acids.

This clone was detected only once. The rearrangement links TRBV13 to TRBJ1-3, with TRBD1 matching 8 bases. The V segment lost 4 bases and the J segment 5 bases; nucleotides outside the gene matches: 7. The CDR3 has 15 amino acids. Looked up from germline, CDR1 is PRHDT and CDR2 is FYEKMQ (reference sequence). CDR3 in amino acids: CASSSDRGYRNTIYF. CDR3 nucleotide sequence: TGTGCCAGCAGCTCTGACAGGGGTTATCGAAACACCATATATTTT.

The CDR3: CASSGGPAYEQYF. The CDR3 nucleotides are TGTGCCAGTAGCGGGGGGCCGGCCTACGAGCAGTACTTC. The rearrangement uses TRBV19 and TRBJ2-7; D might be TRBD2 (7 bases). Germline V CDR1 and CDR2: LNHDA, SQIVND (reference sequence). This CDR3 region has 13 residues. V lost 6 bases and J 2 bases, leaving 11 bases between the germline ends.

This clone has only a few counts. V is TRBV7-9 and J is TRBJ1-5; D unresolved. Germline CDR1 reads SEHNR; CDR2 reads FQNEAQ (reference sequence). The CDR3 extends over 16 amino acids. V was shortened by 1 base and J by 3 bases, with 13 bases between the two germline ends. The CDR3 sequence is CASSLEEEGPNQPQHF. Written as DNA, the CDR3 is TGTGCCAGCAGCTTAGAGGAGGAGGGCCCCAATCAGCCCCAGCATTTT.

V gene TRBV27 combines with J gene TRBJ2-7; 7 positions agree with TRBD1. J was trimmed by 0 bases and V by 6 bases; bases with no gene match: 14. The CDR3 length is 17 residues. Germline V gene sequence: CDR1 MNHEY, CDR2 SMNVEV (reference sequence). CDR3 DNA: TGTGCCAGCAGCCCCTTTTTCCCGGGACAGAGCTCCTACGAGCAGTACTTC. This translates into CASSPFFPGQSSYEQYF.

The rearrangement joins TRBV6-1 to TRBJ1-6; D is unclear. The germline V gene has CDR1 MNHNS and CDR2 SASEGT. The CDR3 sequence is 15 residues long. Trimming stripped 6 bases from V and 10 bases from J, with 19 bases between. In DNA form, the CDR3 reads TGTGCCAGCAGCCCGGTGGGTAGGTGGGAATCACCCCTCCACTTT. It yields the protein CASSPVGRWESPLHF.

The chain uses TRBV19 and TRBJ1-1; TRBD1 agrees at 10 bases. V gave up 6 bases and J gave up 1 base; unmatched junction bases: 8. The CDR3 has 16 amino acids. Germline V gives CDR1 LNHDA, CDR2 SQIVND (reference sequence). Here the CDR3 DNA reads TGTGCCAGTAGGAATGGACAGGGGGTGGGGAACACTGAAGCTTTCTTT. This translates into CASRNGQGVGNTEAFF.

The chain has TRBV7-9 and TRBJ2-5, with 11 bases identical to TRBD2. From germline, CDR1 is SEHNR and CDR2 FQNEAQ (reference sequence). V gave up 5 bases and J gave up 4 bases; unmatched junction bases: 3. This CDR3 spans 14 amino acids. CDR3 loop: CASSQGLAVETQYF. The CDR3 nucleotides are TGTGCCAGCAGCCAGGGACTAGCGGTAGAGACCCAGTACTTC. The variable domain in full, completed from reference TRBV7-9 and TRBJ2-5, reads DTGVSQNPRHKITKRGQNVTFRCDPISEHNRLYWYRQTLGQGPEFLTYFQNEAQLEKSRLLSDRFSAERPKGSFSTLEIQRTEQGDSAMYLCASSQGLAVETQYFGPGTRLLVL.

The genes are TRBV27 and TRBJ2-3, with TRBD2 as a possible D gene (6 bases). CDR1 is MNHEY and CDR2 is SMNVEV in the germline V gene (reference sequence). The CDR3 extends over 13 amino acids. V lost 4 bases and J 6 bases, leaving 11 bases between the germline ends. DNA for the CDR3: TGTGCCAGCAGTTATTATAGCGGCGATACGCAGTATTTT. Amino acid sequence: CASSYYSGDTQYF.

DNA for the CDR3: TGTGCCAGCAGCTTCGGCGCGTATGAGCAGTTCTTC. Amino acid sequence: CASSFGAYEQFF. The rearrangement uses TRBV7-6 and TRBJ2-1, with no clear D. The V end was cut by 3 bases, the J end by 8 bases, with 8 bases between. Germline V gene lookup returns CDR1 SGHVS and CDR2 FNYEAQ. The CDR3 sequence is 12 residues long.

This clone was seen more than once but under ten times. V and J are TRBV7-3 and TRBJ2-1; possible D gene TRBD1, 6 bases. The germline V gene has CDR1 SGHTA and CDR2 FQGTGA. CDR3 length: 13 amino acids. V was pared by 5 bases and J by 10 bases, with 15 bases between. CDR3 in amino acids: CASSPKLGGEQFF. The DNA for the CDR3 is TGTGCCAGCAGCCCCAAGCTTGGGGGCGAGCAGTTCTTC.

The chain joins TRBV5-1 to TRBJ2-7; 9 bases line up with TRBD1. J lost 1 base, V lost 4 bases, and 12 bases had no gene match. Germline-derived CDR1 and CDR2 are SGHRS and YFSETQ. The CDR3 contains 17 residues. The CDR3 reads CASSRSPGQGDSYEQYF. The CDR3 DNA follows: TGCGCCAGCAGCCGAAGTCCGGGACAGGGTGATTCCTACGAGCAGTACTTC.

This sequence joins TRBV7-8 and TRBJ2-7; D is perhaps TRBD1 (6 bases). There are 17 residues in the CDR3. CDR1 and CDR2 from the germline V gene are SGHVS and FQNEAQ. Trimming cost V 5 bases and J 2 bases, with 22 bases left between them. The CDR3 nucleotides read TGTGCCAGCAGCCTACTCGGCCCGGGACACCTAGCCTACGAGCAGTACTTC. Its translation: CASSLLGPGHLAYEQYF. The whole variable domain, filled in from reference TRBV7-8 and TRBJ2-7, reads GAGVSQSPRYKVAKRGQDVALRCDPISGHVSLFWYQQALGQGPEFLTYFQNEAQLDKSGLPSDRFFAERPEGSVSTLKIQRTQQEDSAVYLCASSLLGPGHLAYEQYFGPGTRLTVT.

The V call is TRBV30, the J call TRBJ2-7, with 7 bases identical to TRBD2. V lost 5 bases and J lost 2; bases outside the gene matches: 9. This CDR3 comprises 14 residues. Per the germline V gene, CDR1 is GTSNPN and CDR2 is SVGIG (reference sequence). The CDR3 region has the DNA TGTGCCTGGCACCCGGGACTAAAACCCTACGAGCAGTACTTC. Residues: CAWHPGLKPYEQYF.

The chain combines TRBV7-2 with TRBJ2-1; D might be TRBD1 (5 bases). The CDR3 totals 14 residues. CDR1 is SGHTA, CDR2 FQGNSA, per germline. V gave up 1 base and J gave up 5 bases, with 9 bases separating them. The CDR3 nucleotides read TGTGCCAGCAGCTTAGACCAGGGCCACAATGAGCAGTTCTTC. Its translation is CASSLDQGHNEQFF.

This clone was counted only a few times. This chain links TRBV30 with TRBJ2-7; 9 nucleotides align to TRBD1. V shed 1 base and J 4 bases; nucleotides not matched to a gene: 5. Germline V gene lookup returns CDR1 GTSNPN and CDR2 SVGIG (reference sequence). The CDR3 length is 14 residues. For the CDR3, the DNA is TGTGCCTGGAGTGCCGGGACAGGGAGGTACGAGCAGTACTTC. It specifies CAWSAGTGRYEQYF. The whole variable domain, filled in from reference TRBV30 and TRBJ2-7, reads SQTIHQWPATLVQPVGSPLSLECTVEGTSNPNLYWYRQAAGRGLQLLFYSVGIGQISSEVPQNLSASRPQDRQFILSSKKLLLSDSGFYLCAWSAGTGRYEQYFGPGTRLTVT.

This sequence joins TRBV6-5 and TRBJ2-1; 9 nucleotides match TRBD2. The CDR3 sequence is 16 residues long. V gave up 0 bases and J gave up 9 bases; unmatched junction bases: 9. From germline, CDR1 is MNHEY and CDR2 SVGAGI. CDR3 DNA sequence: TGTGCCAGCAGTTACTCTAGCGGGAGAAGTCGGGGTGAGCAGTTCTTC. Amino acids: CASSYSSGRSRGEQFF.

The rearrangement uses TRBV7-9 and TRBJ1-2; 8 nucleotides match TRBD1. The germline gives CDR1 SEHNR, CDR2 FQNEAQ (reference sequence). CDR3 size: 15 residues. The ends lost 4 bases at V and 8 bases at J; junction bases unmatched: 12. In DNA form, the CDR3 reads TGTGCCAGCAGCTCCGCGACAGGGGACCCTTCCGGCTACACCTTC. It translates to CASSSATGDPSGYTF.

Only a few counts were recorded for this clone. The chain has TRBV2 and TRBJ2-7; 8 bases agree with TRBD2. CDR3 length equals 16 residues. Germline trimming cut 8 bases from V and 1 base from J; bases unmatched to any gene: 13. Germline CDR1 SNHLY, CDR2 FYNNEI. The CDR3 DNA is TGTGCCAGCCGAGGAAAGATAGCGGGAAGGTCCTACGAGCAGTACTTC. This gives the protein CASRGKIAGRSYEQYF.

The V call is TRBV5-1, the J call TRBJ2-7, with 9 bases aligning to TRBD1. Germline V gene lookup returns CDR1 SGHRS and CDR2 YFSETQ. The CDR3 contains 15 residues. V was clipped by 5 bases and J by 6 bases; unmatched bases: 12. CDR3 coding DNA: TGCGCCAGCAGTTCGCCGGGACAGGGAACCAGCGAGCAGTACTTC. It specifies CASSSPGQGTSEQYF.